Below are 13 T cell receptor beta chains sequenced from a single sample in a study of post-analysis software for immune sequencing data. Presence of unique molecular identifiers characterized the TCR beta cDNA libraries. Via MiXCR, TCRdb re-called the PCR reads, giving one row per CDR3 protein. Of 400,000 to 500,000 distinct CDR3 sequences in the sample, about 40% are singletons; the top ten hold about 8%. No cognate antigen is known for these TCRs. Study-level points and caveats: Among 4 or 5 TRBV segments more frequent in patients than controls were TRBV5-6, TRBV5-1 and TRBV20-1.

The sequenced material came from blood. These receptors all stem from a girl aged 2-9 years with multiple sclerosis.

This CDR3 is CAIRAGVGSYEQYF. The CDR3 bases are TGTGCCATCAGGGCGGGAGTAGGGTCCTACGAGCAGTACTTC. The rearrangement links TRBV10-3 to TRBJ2-7; 7 bases are a match to TRBD2. The germline gives CDR1 ENHRY, CDR2 SYGVKD. V shed 6 bases, J shed 1 base, and the junction held 6 bases outside the gene matches. This CDR3 region has 14 residues.

J is TRBJ2-7 and V is TRBV28; D is uncertain. The CDR3 runs to 16 residues. Germline V lookup: CDR1 MDHEN, CDR2 SYDVKM. V gave up 1 base and J gave up 0 bases, with 13 bases separating them. CDR3 region: CASSLLPIKYSYEQYF. In nucleotides, the CDR3 is TGTGCCAGCAGTTTATTACCCATCAAGTACTCCTACGAGCAGTACTTC.

This clonotype was seen only a few times. This chain uses TRBV28 with TRBJ1-4, with D perhaps matching TRBD1 (6 bases). The CDR3 totals 13 residues. Germline loops: CDR1 MDHEN, CDR2 SYDVKM. V was pared by 6 bases and J by 8 bases, with 13 bases between. CDR3 protein: CASSLGGHEKLFF. In DNA form, the CDR3 reads TGTGCCAGCAGCCTAGGGGGGCACGAAAAACTGTTTTTT.

The genes are TRBV29-1 and TRBJ2-5, with 7 bases matching TRBD1. Unmatched junction bases numbered 5, after V lost 0 bases and J lost 4 bases. Germline-derived CDR1 and CDR2 are SQVTM and ANQGSEA. The CDR3 runs to 14 residues. This chain's CDR3 is CSVEDDREIETQYF. The CDR3 DNA reads as TGCAGCGTTGAAGATGACAGGGAAATAGAGACCCAGTACTTC.

The CDR3 nucleotides read TGTGCCAGCAGCTTAACCCCCGCACAACAAGAGACCCAGTACTTC. Residues: CASSLTPAQQETQYF. The rearrangement links TRBV7-3 to TRBJ2-5; D gene unclear. This CDR3 has 15 residues. The germline V gene has CDR1 SGHTA and CDR2 FQGTGA. V lost 0 bases and J 2 bases, leaving 10 bases between the germline ends.

This clonotype was observed a few times. This may come from a read error, since a much larger clone is one base off. V usage is TRBV7-9 and J usage is TRBJ2-3; TRBD2 matches at 8 bases. The V gene's germline CDR1 is SEHNR and CDR2 FQNEAQ (reference sequence). CDR3 length equals 16 residues. Trimming at V came to 4 bases and at J to 4 bases, leaving 10 bases not matched to a gene. The CDR3 region is CASSSSRGTRSDTQYF. The CDR3 DNA reads TGTGCCAGCAGCTCCTCTCGCGGGACTAGATCAGATACGCAGTATTTT.

Of note for this clonotype: An end of the junction does not agree with germline; a read error may underlie this. The gene calls are TRBV15 and TRBJ1-6, with 8 bases matching TRBD1. This CDR3 region has 14 residues. Germline V CDR1 and CDR2: LNHNV, YYDKDF (reference sequence). The CDR3, as DNA: TGTGCCACTAGCAAGCAGGGGGCGGCTACACCCCTCCACTTT. Translation gives CATSKQGAATPLHF.

There are a few counts of this clonotype. The chain joins TRBV12-5 to TRBJ2-1; weak D call: TRBD2 (6 bases). Germline-derived CDR1 and CDR2 are LGHNT and FRNRAP. The CDR3 totals 12 residues. V lost 6 bases and J 9 bases, leaving 12 bases between the germline ends. CDR3 in DNA: TGTGCTAGTGGCCCAAGGAGGGTTGAGCAGTTCTTC. Translating it yields CASGPRRVEQFF.

This clonotype was detected a few times. The chain has TRBV28 and TRBJ2-3; D perhaps matches TRBD1 (6 bases). Trimming removed 7 bases from V and 4 bases from J, with 21 bases in between. Germline V gene lookup returns CDR1 MDHEN and CDR2 SYDVKM. CDR3 length equals 16 residues. The CDR3 coding sequence is TGTGCCAGCAACACTAGGGCAGGGACACACTCAGATACGCAGTATTTT. It is translated as CASNTRAGTHSDTQYF.

V is TRBV5-1 and J is TRBJ2-5, with 9 bases identical to TRBD1. The J call may not be correct, given that the DNA end is closer to TRBJ2-7. This CDR3 is built from 16 residues. Per the germline V gene, CDR1 is SGHRS and CDR2 is YFSETQ. This CDR3 is CASSVLPGQGNCEQYF. CDR3 DNA: TGCGCCAGCAGCGTACTACCGGGACAGGGTAACTGCGAGCAGTACTTC.

J is TRBJ2-7 and V is TRBV28; 9 bases align to TRBD2. The closer fit of TRBJ2-5 to the DNA end suggests the J call may be wrong. CDR1 and CDR2 (germline): MDHEN, SYDVKM. The CDR3 sequence is 13 residues long. The CDR3 bases are TGTGCCAGTAGCGGGGGAGCTCCAAAGACCCAGTACTTC. Translating gives CASSGGAPKTQYF.

With respect to this clonotype: Germline and junction disagree at one end, which may indicate a read error. This chain uses TRBV6-5 with TRBJ1-4; D unresolved. The germline V gene encodes CDR1 MNHEY and CDR2 SVGAGI. This CDR3 comprises 16 residues. CDR3 DNA sequence: TGTGCCAGCAGCCGCCGTTCTACAGCAACTAATGAAAAACGGTTTTTT. The encoded protein is CASSRRSTATNEKRFF.

J is TRBJ2-3 and V is TRBV11-2; TRBD2 matches 15 bases. The CDR3 is made up of 16 amino acids. After removal of 3 bases from V and 5 bases from J, the junction contained 3 bases not matched to a gene. The germline gives CDR1 SGHAT, CDR2 FQNNGV. The CDR3 loop reads CASSFGTSGGLDTQYF. CDR3 DNA sequence: TGTGCCAGCAGCTTTGGGACTAGCGGGGGGTTAGATACGCAGTATTTT.